The 23 T cell receptor beta chains below were found in one sample sequenced in a study of blood T cell repertoires in COVID-19. The method was immunoSEQ multiplex PCR; TCRdb's version includes in-frame clones alone and lacks a portion of them. The table includes 70,000 to 85,000 clones, about 92% detected once. Input material: peripheral blood. The receptors were gathered from a human donor in a cohort sampled during active COVID-19.

The V gene is TRBV6-5, the J gene TRBJ2-7, with no clear D. This CDR3 is 15 amino acids long. Germline V gene lookup returns CDR1 MNHEY and CDR2 SVGAGI. Trimming removed 3 bases from V and 0 bases from J, with 12 bases in between. CDR3 amino acids: CASSYGLSNSYEQYF. CDR3 nucleotides: TGTGCCAGCAGTTATGGCCTTTCAAACTCCTACGAGCAGTACTTC.

The chain has TRBV7-8 and TRBJ2-3; 14 bases are shared with TRBD2. Germline V gives CDR1 SGHVS, CDR2 FQNEAQ. The CDR3 covers 18 residues. Trimming at V came to 5 bases and at J to 6 bases, leaving 13 bases not matched to a gene. CDR3 sequence reads: CASSPGQGTSGSKDTQYF. DNA of the CDR3: TGTGCCAGCAGCCCGGGACAGGGGACTAGCGGGAGTAAGGATACGCAGTATTTT.

The gene calls are TRBV3-1 (or the pseudogene TRBV3-2) and TRBJ2-2, with D maybe TRBD2 (6 bases). CDR1 and CDR2 from the germline V gene are LGHDT and YNNKEL (reference sequence). V dropped 3 bases and J dropped 7 bases, with 9 bases sitting between them. The CDR3 contains 13 residues. CDR3 sequence reads: CASSQWRDGELFF. The CDR3 bases are TGTGCCAGCAGCCAGTGGAGGGACGGGGAGCTGTTTTTT.

The genes are TRBV2 and TRBJ2-4; 13 nucleotides align to TRBD2. Germline trimming cut 5 bases from V and 13 bases from J; bases unmatched to any gene: 17. Germline V gene lookup returns CDR1 SNHLY and CDR2 FYNNEI. This CDR3 has 17 amino acids. CDR3: CASSSTSGRVLAPTQYF. CDR3 sequence (DNA): TGTGCCAGCAGTTCTACTAGCGGGAGGGTTCTTGCCCCCACCCAGTACTTC. Supplemented by reference TRBV2 and TRBJ2-4, the full variable domain reads EPEVTQTPSHQVTQMGQEVILRCVPISNHLYFYWYRQILGQKVEFLVSFYNNEISEKSEIFDDQFSVERPDGSNFTLKIRSTKLEDSAMYFCASSSTSGRVLAPTQYFGAGTRLSVL.

There are a few counts of this clone. The rearrangement links TRBV10-3 to TRBJ2-1; tentatively, D is TRBD1 (6 bases). The CDR3 loop spans 13 amino acids. V was trimmed by 3 bases and J by 4 bases, leaving 7 bases between them. Germline CDR1 reads ENHRY; CDR2 reads SYGVKD. As DNA, the CDR3 is TGTGCCATCAGTGAAACAGGGTACAATGAGCAGTTCTTC. Amino acids: CAISETGYNEQFF.

The V call is TRBV7-2, the J call TRBJ1-1; D is uncertain. Germline values: CDR1 SGHTA, CDR2 FQGNSA. V was clipped by 1 base and J by 9 bases, with 9 bases between them. CDR3 length: 12 amino acids. This CDR3 reads CASSLGSSKAFF. The CDR3 DNA is TGTGCCAGCAGCTTAGGTAGCAGTAAAGCTTTCTTT.

The genes are TRBV5-4 and TRBJ2-7; 13 bases match TRBD2. The CDR3 contains 16 residues. V was pared by 0 bases and J by 4 bases, with 4 bases of the junction left unmatched. Germline V gives CDR1 SGHNT, CDR2 YYREEE (reference sequence). Here the CDR3 DNA reads TGTGCCAGCAGCTTGGGGGGGACTAGCGGGACTTACGAGCAGTACTTC. This gives the protein CASSLGGTSGTYEQYF.

The V and J genes are TRBV15 and TRBJ2-2, with no clear D. The V end was cut by 0 bases, the J end by 5 bases, with 25 bases between. The CDR3 runs to 20 residues. Germline assignment: CDR1 LNHNV and CDR2 YYDKDF (reference sequence). Here the CDR3 DNA reads TGTGCCACCAGCAGAGATGAGGTAGGTCCCAAAATTAAGAATACCGGGGAGCTGTTTTTT. Translation gives CATSRDEVGPKIKNTGELFF.

This chain connects TRBV6-5 to TRBJ2-7; tentative D call: TRBD1 (5 bases). The V end lost 0 bases, the J end lost 6 bases, and 15 bases lay between the germline ends. The CDR3 length is 15 residues. CDR1 and CDR2 from the germline V gene are MNHEY and SVGAGI. The CDR3 nucleotides are TGTGCCAGCAGTTACTCGACAGCTACAGTTACCGAGCAGTACTTC. Protein product: CASSYSTATVTEQYF.

This chain uses TRBV5-4 with TRBJ2-1; TRBD1 matches at 7 bases. CDR1 is SGHNT, CDR2 YYREEE, per germline (reference sequence). V lost 7 bases to trimming and J lost 4 bases; unmatched junction nucleotides: 5. This CDR3 has 13 amino acids. The CDR3 is CASSQGSYNEQFF. The CDR3 nucleotides are TGTGCCAGCTCACAGGGGTCATACAATGAGCAGTTCTTC.

The chain uses TRBV5-1 and TRBJ2-1, with no clear D. Trimming removed 0 bases from V and 5 bases from J, with 6 bases in between. The V gene's germline CDR1 is SGHRS and CDR2 YFSETQ. The CDR3 covers 13 residues. The CDR3 coding sequence is TGCGCCAGCAGCTTGGGTAGAGACAATGAGCAGTTCTTC. Amino acids: CASSLGRDNEQFF.

CDR3 sequence reads: CASSNGREAGGGNEQFF. CDR3 in DNA: TGTGCCAGCAGTAACGGTCGCGAGGCGGGAGGGGGCAATGAGCAGTTCTTC. V is TRBV27 and J is TRBJ2-1, with 9 positions matching TRBD2. Germline assignment: CDR1 MNHEY and CDR2 SMNVEV (reference sequence). The CDR3 has 17 residues. V trimming: 5 bases; J trimming: 6 bases; junction bases outside the gene matches: 14.

The table lists this clone with a few counts. The chain employs TRBV7-9 and TRBJ2-2; TRBD2 agrees at 10 bases. V shed 5 bases and J 4 bases; nucleotides not matched to a gene: 1. CDR3 length: 14 residues. Germline assignment: CDR1 SEHNR and CDR2 FQNEAQ (reference sequence). In DNA form, the CDR3 reads TGTGCCAGCAGCCCTAGCGGGAGCACCGGGGAGCTGTTTTTT. It specifies CASSPSGSTGELFF.

V usage is TRBV5-1 and J usage is TRBJ2-5; tentative D call: TRBD2 (6 bases). V shed 9 bases and J shed 1 base, with 19 bases lying between them. Germline V gene data show CDR1 as SGHRS and CDR2 as YFSETQ. The CDR3 consists of 15 residues. The CDR3 DNA is TGCGCCACCCAGCCTGGGGGGACCCTCCAAGAGACCCAGTACTTC. Amino acids: CATQPGGTLQETQYF.

There are a few counts of this clone. The sample holds other DNA sequences that translate to the same CDR3. V is TRBV30 and J is TRBJ1-5; D is ambiguous. Trimming took off 0 bases at V and 1 base at J, with 4 bases between the two ends. The CDR3 runs 13 residues. In germline, CDR1 is GTSNPN, CDR2 SVGIG (reference sequence). In DNA form, the CDR3 reads TGTGCCTGGAGTGTACGGAGCAATCAGCCCCAGCATTTT. This encodes CAWSVRSNQPQHF.

V is TRBV7-8 and J is TRBJ1-1; 7 nucleotides match TRBD1. Germline V gene lookup returns CDR1 SGHVS and CDR2 FQNEAQ. This CDR3 has 13 residues. V lost 5 bases and J lost 5; bases outside the gene matches: 5. The CDR3 DNA is TGTGCCAGCAGCAGGACAGGTTGGACTGAAGCTTTCTTT. This codes for CASSRTGWTEAFF.

The chain links TRBV28 to TRBJ1-4; 7 bases are a match to TRBD1. CDR3 length equals 13 residues. CDR1 and CDR2 from the germline V gene are MDHEN and SYDVKM. With 7 bases clipped from V and 4 bases from J, the junction kept 3 bases outside the gene matches. The CDR3 here is CASMGQLNEKLFF. The CDR3 DNA sequence: TGTGCCAGCATGGGACAGCTTAATGAAAAACTGTTTTTT.

This chain uses TRBV14 with TRBJ2-6; the D is unclear. Germline loops: CDR1 SGHDN, CDR2 FVKESK. This CDR3 is built from 15 residues. The V gene lost 1 base and the J gene lost 0 bases, with 4 bases spanning the gap. The CDR3 bases are TGTGCCAGCAGCCAAGTAGCCTCTGGGGCCAACGTCCTGACTTTC. Its protein is CASSQVASGANVLTF. Full variable domain (remainder filled in from reference TRBV14 and TRBJ2-6): EAGVTQFPSHSVIEKGQTVTLRCDPISGHDNLYWYRRVMGKEIKFLLHFVKESKQDESGMPNNRFLAERTGGTYSTLKVQPAELEDSGVYFCASSQVASGANVLTFGAGSRLTVL.

The chain carries TRBV24-1 and TRBJ2-1, with a possible D match to TRBD2 (6 bases). This CDR3 has 14 amino acids. V lost 9 bases, J lost 8 bases, and 19 bases lay in between. Germline V gives CDR1 KGHDR, CDR2 SFDVKD. CDR3 sequence: CATFPGLRDDEQFF. The CDR3 DNA follows: TGTGCCACCTTTCCGGGACTTAGGGACGATGAGCAGTTCTTC.

V is TRBV24-1 and J is TRBJ2-1; TRBD2 agrees at 8 bases. The V gene's germline CDR1 is KGHDR and CDR2 SFDVKD. The CDR3 is 14 residues long. The ends lost 5 bases at V and 5 bases at J; junction bases unmatched: 4. CDR3 in DNA: TGTGCCACCAGTGCCGGGAGGGCCCACAATGAGCAGTTCTTC. This encodes CATSAGRAHNEQFF.

The V and J genes are TRBV21-1 and TRBJ2-5; TRBD2 reflects the table's D call only, with no check against the DNA. TRBV21-1 is classified as a pseudogene. There are 13 residues in the CDR3. The CDR3 loop reads CASTSLAGETQYF. The CDR3 coding sequence is TGTGCCAGCACCTCACTAGCGGGAGAGACCCAGTACTTC.

This clone occurred a few times. The genes are TRBV7-2 and TRBJ2-1, with 7 bases fitting TRBD2. Germline V gene data show CDR1 as SGHTA and CDR2 as FQGNSA. The CDR3 sequence is 15 residues long. Trimming removed 0 bases from V and 9 bases from J; junction bases left unmatched: 8. The CDR3 nucleotides read TGTGCCAGCAGCTTAGCGCCCTCAGGACTAGTTGAGCAGTTCTTC. Its protein product is CASSLAPSGLVEQFF. Variable domain in full (rest from reference TRBV7-2 and TRBJ2-1): GAGVSQSPSNKVTEKGKDVELRCDPISGHTALYWYRQSLGQGLEFLIYFQGNSAPDKSGLPSDRFSAERTGGSVSTLTIQRTQQEDSAVYLCASSLAPSGLVEQFFGPGTRLTVL.

The rearrangement uses TRBV7-9 and TRBJ2-2; the D gene is possibly TRBD1 (5 bases). V lost 5 bases to trimming and J lost 6 bases, with 13 bases between them. Germline-derived CDR1 and CDR2 are SEHNR and FQNEAQ (reference sequence). This CDR3 contains 14 residues. The CDR3 DNA is TGTGCCAGCAGCCGGCCGGACACGGCCGGGGAGCTGTTTTTT. It is translated as CASSRPDTAGELFF.